The next 8 T cell receptor beta chains were all read from a single sample in a study of vaccination and CD4 T cells after COVID-19. Antigens for these TCRs are unknown. Stated treatment: approximately nine-day PBMC culture with coronavirus spike peptide pools or control peptides (ViraFEST assay). Once obtained from cultured CD4+ T cells, the DNA was sequenced using the Oncomine TCR Beta short-read assay. Via MiXCR, TCRdb re-called the PCR reads, giving one row per CDR3 protein. The sample lists about 20,000 distinct CDR3 sequences, around 50% occurring once. Material: CD4+ T cells from blood, cultured in vitro. These receptors all come from a human donor who had recovered from COVID-19.

The chain has TRBV10-3 and TRBJ2-5; D gene uncertain. The CDR3 loop spans 12 amino acids. Per germline, CDR1 ENHRY and CDR2 SYGVKD. V was cut by 11 bases and J by 4 bases, with 14 bases left in between. CDR3 DNA sequence: TGTGCCTTGGTGGCCCGGCTAGAGACCCAGTACTTC. As protein: CALVARLETQYF.

The sample holds a few counts of this clonotype. This chain connects TRBV2 to TRBJ2-5; TRBD1 matches 8 bases. J gave up 5 bases and V 4 bases, and 6 bases lay outside the gene matches. Germline CDR1 SNHLY, CDR2 FYNNEI. The CDR3 covers 14 residues. The CDR3 protein is CASSVQGARETQYF. The CDR3 DNA reads TGTGCCAGCAGTGTTCAGGGGGCTCGCGAGACCCAGTACTTC.

The V call is TRBV11-2, the J call TRBJ2-2, with a possible D match to TRBD1 (6 bases). CDR1 is SGHAT, CDR2 FQNNGV, per germline. The CDR3 totals 16 residues. Trimming pared 5 bases from V and 1 base from J, leaving 14 bases between. This CDR3 is CASSPFRDMNTGELFF. CDR3 nucleotides: TGTGCCAGCAGCCCATTCCGGGACATGAACACCGGGGAGCTGTTTTTT.

V gene TRBV20-1 combines with J gene TRBJ2-1; a weak D match, TRBD1 (6 bases). V was clipped by 2 bases and J by 5 bases, with 16 bases between them. Germline V gives CDR1 DFQATT, CDR2 SNEGSKA (reference sequence). This CDR3 comprises 15 residues. As DNA, the CDR3 is TGCAGTGCTAGATCCCGGTCCACAGGGCACAATGAGCAGTTCTTC. Residues: CSARSRSTGHNEQFF.

CDR3 bases: TGCGCCAGCAGCCCACGAACGGATCCGGGGGCCAACGTCCTGACTTTC. It is translated as CASSPRTDPGANVLTF. V is TRBV5-1 and J is TRBJ2-6; D call uncertain. Trimming shortened V by 4 bases and J by 4 bases, and 15 bases separated the two germline ends. Germline loops: CDR1 SGHRS, CDR2 YFSETQ. This CDR3 region has 16 residues.

V and J are TRBV5-3 and TRBJ1-1; tentative D call: TRBD1 (5 bases). TRBV5-3 is treated as an ORF (open reading frame) with a function not yet certain. Trimming stripped 1 base from V and 1 base from J, with 8 bases between. The CDR3 has 14 amino acids. The CDR3 spells CARSLYRPNTEAFF. Here the CDR3 DNA reads TGTGCCAGAAGCTTGTACAGGCCGAACACTGAAGCTTTCTTT.

The CDR3 loop is CSAIVGGTTDTQYF. CDR3 DNA sequence: TGCAGTGCTATCGTAGGGGGAACCACAGATACGCAGTATTTT. V is TRBV20-1 and J is TRBJ2-3; possible D gene TRBD1, 6 bases. Germline CDR1 is DFQATT and CDR2 is SNEGSKA (reference sequence). There are 14 residues in the CDR3. V was trimmed by 4 bases and J by 2 bases, leaving 13 bases between them.

The V call is TRBV29-1, the J call TRBJ2-7, with TRBD1 matching over 10 bases. V was clipped by 3 bases and J by 7 bases; unmatched bases: 9. CDR1 is SQVTM and CDR2 is ANQGSEA in the germline V gene. This CDR3 spans 14 amino acids. In nucleotides, the CDR3 is TGCAGCGTTGATTCCGGGACAGGGGCGAGGGAGCAGTACTTC. Protein sequence: CSVDSGTGAREQYF.